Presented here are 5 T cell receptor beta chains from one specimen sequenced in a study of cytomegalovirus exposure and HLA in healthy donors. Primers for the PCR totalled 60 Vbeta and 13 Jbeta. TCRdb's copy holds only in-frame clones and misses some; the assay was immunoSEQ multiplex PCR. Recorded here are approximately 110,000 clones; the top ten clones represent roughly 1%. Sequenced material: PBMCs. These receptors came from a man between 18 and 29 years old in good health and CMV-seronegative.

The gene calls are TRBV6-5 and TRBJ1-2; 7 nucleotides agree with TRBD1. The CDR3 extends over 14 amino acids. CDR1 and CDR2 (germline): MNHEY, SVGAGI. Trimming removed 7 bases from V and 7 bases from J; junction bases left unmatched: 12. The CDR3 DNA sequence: TGTGCCAGCAATCCCTCGACAGGGTCCGGTGGCTACACCTTC. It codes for CASNPSTGSGGYTF.

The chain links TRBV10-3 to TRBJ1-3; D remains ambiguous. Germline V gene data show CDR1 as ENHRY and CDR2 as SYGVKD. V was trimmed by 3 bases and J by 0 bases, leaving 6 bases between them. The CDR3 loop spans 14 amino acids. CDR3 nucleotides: TGTGCCATCAGTGATTCGGGCTCTGGAAACACCATATATTTT. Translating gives CAISDSGSGNTIYF.

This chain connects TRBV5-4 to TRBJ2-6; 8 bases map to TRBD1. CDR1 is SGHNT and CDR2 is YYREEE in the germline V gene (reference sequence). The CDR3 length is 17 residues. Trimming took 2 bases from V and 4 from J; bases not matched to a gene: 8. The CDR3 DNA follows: TGTGCCAGCAGCTTCGGGGGCAGGGGGCACGGGGCCAACGTCCTGACTTTC. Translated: CASSFGGRGHGANVLTF. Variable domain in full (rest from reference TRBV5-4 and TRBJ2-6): ETGVTQSPTHLIKTRGQQVTLRCSSQSGHNTVSWYQQALGQGPQFIFQYYREEENGRGNFPPRFSGLQFPNYSSELNVNALELDDSALYLCASSFGGRGHGANVLTFGAGSRLTVL.

For the CDR3, the DNA is TGCGCCAGCAGCTACAACAGAGCAAATGAAAAACTGTTTTTT. This translates into CASSYNRANEKLFF. The V call is TRBV5-1, the J call TRBJ1-4; D not certain. V was pared by 3 bases and J by 5 bases, with 11 bases between. CDR1 and CDR2 (germline): SGHRS, YFSETQ. CDR3 length: 14 residues.

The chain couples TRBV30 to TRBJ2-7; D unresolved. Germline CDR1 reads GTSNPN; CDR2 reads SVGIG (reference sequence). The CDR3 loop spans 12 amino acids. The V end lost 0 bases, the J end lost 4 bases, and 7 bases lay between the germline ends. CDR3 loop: CAWSVESYEQYF. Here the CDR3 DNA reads TGTGCCTGGAGTGTGGAGTCTTACGAGCAGTACTTC.